This is a list of T cell receptor beta chains from one sample in a study of blood T cell repertoires in COVID-19. The assay was immunoSEQ multiplex PCR, and TCRdb's table has in-frame clones only and misses some. The repertoire holds about 400,000 clones, with 88% as singletons. Sequencing was performed on PBMCs or T cells enriched from blood (not recorded which). These receptors were obtained from a woman aged 40 to 55 with acute COVID-19. CDR3s include the opening cysteine and the closing phenylalanine or tryptophan. The D gene is left open where the match is weak. Clone size is given for some rows only: seen once, a few or many times, or a class if the clone is expanded.

j_call: TRBJ2-1; clone_size: -; d_call: TRBD1; v_call: TRBV23-1; cdr3_length: 16; cdr3_nt: TGCGCCAGCAGTCAAGGACCGGGGACAGGGGGCGATGAGCAGTTCTTC; cdr3_aa: CASSQGPGTGGDEQFF
j_call: TRBJ1-1; clone_size: -; d_call: -; v_call: TRBV21-1; cdr3_length: 18; cdr3_nt: TGTGCCAGCAGCAAAGGGTCTCGGGGAAGAGGGTGGAACACTGAAGCTTTCTTT; cdr3_aa: CASSKGSRGRGWNTEAFF
j_call: TRBJ1-3; clone_size: -; d_call: TRBD1; v_call: TRBV25-1; cdr3_length: 15; cdr3_nt: TGTGCCAGCAGTGCTGACAGGGTCTCTGGAAACACCATATATTTT; cdr3_aa: CASSADRVSGNTIYF
j_call: TRBJ2-3; clone_size: -; d_call: -; v_call: TRBV2; cdr3_length: 14; cdr3_nt: TGTGCCAGCGCGGGGCCCGGGACCGGAGATACGCAGTATTTT; cdr3_aa: CASAGPGTGDTQYF
j_call: TRBJ2-1; clone_size: once; d_call: TRBD2; v_call: TRBV24-1; cdr3_length: 13; cdr3_nt: TGTGCCACCAGTGACAGCGGGGGGAATGAGCAGTTCTTC; cdr3_aa: CATSDSGGNEQFF
j_call: TRBJ2-2; clone_size: -; d_call: -; v_call: TRBV5-8; cdr3_length: 15; cdr3_nt: TGTGCCAGCCGCTCGGTAGGGGTGAACACCGGGGAGCTGTTTTTT; cdr3_aa: CASRSVGVNTGELFF
j_call: TRBJ2-7; clone_size: -; d_call: TRBD2; v_call: TRBV30; cdr3_length: 13; cdr3_nt: TGTGCCTCCAGCGAGCGGGGGGCCGGCGAGCAGTACTTC; cdr3_aa: CASSERGAGEQYF
j_call: TRBJ2-2; clone_size: -; d_call: -; v_call: TRBV7-2; cdr3_length: 14; cdr3_nt: TGTGCCAGCAGCCCCCAGGGGAACACCGGGGAGCTGTTTTTT; cdr3_aa: CASSPQGNTGELFF
j_call: TRBJ1-2; clone_size: -; d_call: -; v_call: TRBV10-3; cdr3_length: 13; cdr3_nt: TGTGCCATCAGTGAGTCCGGGGGCTATGGCTACACCTTC; cdr3_aa: CAISESGGYGYTF
j_call: TRBJ2-7; clone_size: -; d_call: -; v_call: TRBV29-1; cdr3_length: 12; cdr3_nt: TGCAGCGTTGAAGCTCCCTCCTACGAGCAGTACTTC; cdr3_aa: CSVEAPSYEQYF
j_call: TRBJ1-5; clone_size: -; d_call: -; v_call: TRBV19; cdr3_length: 16; cdr3_nt: TGTGCCAGTAGTTCAGGGATGTACGGGAGCAATCAGCCCCAGCATTTT; cdr3_aa: CASSSGMYGSNQPQHF
j_call: TRBJ2-5; clone_size: -; d_call: TRBD2; v_call: TRBV18; cdr3_length: 16; cdr3_nt: TGTGCCAGCTCACCAGCAATATCGGGGGGCCAAGAGACCCAGTACTTC; cdr3_aa: CASSPAISGGQETQYF
j_call: TRBJ2-5; clone_size: -; d_call: TRBD1; v_call: TRBV18; cdr3_length: 14; cdr3_nt: TGTGCCAGCTCACCGGGACAGCTCCAAGAGACCCAGTACTTC; cdr3_aa: CASSPGQLQETQYF
j_call: TRBJ2-7; clone_size: -; d_call: -; v_call: TRBV28; cdr3_length: 13; cdr3_nt: TGTGCCAGCAGTTTGGACGGGACCTACGAGCAGTACTTC; cdr3_aa: CASSLDGTYEQYF
j_call: TRBJ2-3; clone_size: few; d_call: -; v_call: TRBV5-1; cdr3_length: 16; cdr3_nt: TGCGCCAGCAGCGAACGGCCGGCCAGGGGTACGGATACGCAGTATTTT; cdr3_aa: CASSERPARGTDTQYF
j_call: TRBJ1-1; clone_size: -; d_call: TRBD1; v_call: TRBV7-9; cdr3_length: 13; cdr3_nt: TGTGCCAGCAGCTTCCGGGACAGGGGAACGGCTTTCTTT; cdr3_aa: CASSFRDRGTAFF
j_call: TRBJ2-7; clone_size: -; d_call: TRBD1; v_call: TRBV5-1; cdr3_length: 15; cdr3_nt: TGCGCCAGCAGCTCAGCCGGGACAGGGGCCTACGAGCAGTACTTC; cdr3_aa: CASSSAGTGAYEQYF
j_call: TRBJ1-6; clone_size: -; d_call: -; v_call: TRBV6-5; cdr3_length: 15; cdr3_nt: TGTGCCAGCAGTTACCGTGGAGCCTATAATTCACCCCTCCACTTT; cdr3_aa: CASSYRGAYNSPLHF
j_call: TRBJ1-3; clone_size: -; d_call: TRBD1; v_call: TRBV12-3/TRBV12-4; cdr3_length: 13; cdr3_nt: TGTGCCAGACCCACAGGGGTAGGAAACACCATATATTTT; cdr3_aa: CARPTGVGNTIYF
j_call: TRBJ1-1; clone_size: -; d_call: -; v_call: TRBV29-1; cdr3_length: 14; cdr3_nt: TGCAGCGTTGGAACAGGGCGATTGGACACTGAAGCTTTCTTT; cdr3_aa: CSVGTGRLDTEAFF
j_call: TRBJ1-4; clone_size: -; d_call: TRBD1; v_call: TRBV18; cdr3_length: 15; cdr3_nt: TGTGCCAGCTCACCTCCGGGACAGGGGGGCGAAAAACTGTTTTTT; cdr3_aa: CASSPPGQGGEKLFF
j_call: TRBJ1-4; clone_size: -; d_call: -; v_call: TRBV19; cdr3_length: 16; cdr3_nt: TGTGCCAGTAGTATATCCAGGCCGCCAACTAATGAAAAACTGTTTTTT; cdr3_aa: CASSISRPPTNEKLFF
j_call: TRBJ1-1; clone_size: -; d_call: TRBD1; v_call: TRBV20-1; cdr3_length: 13; cdr3_nt: TGCAGTGCTAGTAAGGAGGGGGCTACTGAAGCTTTCTTT; cdr3_aa: CSASKEGATEAFF
j_call: TRBJ2-1; clone_size: -; d_call: TRBD2; v_call: TRBV5-1; cdr3_length: 17; cdr3_nt: TGCGCCAGCAGCTTAATGACTAGCGGGGGGGCCCACAATGAGCAGTTCTTC; cdr3_aa: CASSLMTSGGAHNEQFF
j_call: TRBJ2-2; clone_size: -; d_call: TRBD1; v_call: TRBV19; cdr3_length: 18; cdr3_nt: TGTGCCAGTAGTACGTGGGGGGTACAGGGGGCGTACACCGGGGAGCTGTTTTTT; cdr3_aa: CASSTWGVQGAYTGELFF
j_call: TRBJ1-4; clone_size: once; d_call: TRBD1; v_call: TRBV30; cdr3_length: 14; cdr3_nt: TGTGCCTGGAGTCGGGACAGCCCAAATGAAAAACTGTTTTTT; cdr3_aa: CAWSRDSPNEKLFF
j_call: TRBJ2-7; clone_size: -; d_call: TRBD2; v_call: TRBV5-5; cdr3_length: 19; cdr3_nt: TGTGCCAGCAGCCCCGGTCCTGGGGGCGGACTAGCGGTATATTACGAGCAGTACTTC; cdr3_aa: CASSPGPGGGLAVYYEQYF
j_call: TRBJ2-7; clone_size: -; d_call: TRBD1; v_call: TRBV27; cdr3_length: 14; cdr3_nt: TGTGCCAGCAGTAGACAGGGAAGCTCCTACGAGCAGTACTTC; cdr3_aa: CASSRQGSSYEQYF
j_call: TRBJ2-3; clone_size: once; d_call: TRBD1; v_call: TRBV5-1; cdr3_length: 17; cdr3_nt: TGCGCCAGCAGCTTAACCGGGACGCCACAGGGGACAGATACGCAGTATTTT; cdr3_aa: CASSLTGTPQGTDTQYF
j_call: TRBJ1-1; clone_size: -; d_call: -; v_call: TRBV5-6; cdr3_length: 11; cdr3_nt: TGTGCCAGCAGCGCTATCACTGAAGCTTTCTTT; cdr3_aa: CASSAITEAFF
j_call: TRBJ1-1; clone_size: -; d_call: -; v_call: TRBV5-1; cdr3_length: 16; cdr3_nt: TGCGCCAGCAGCTCCCAGGGCGGCAGGGCAAACACTGAAGCTTTCTTT; cdr3_aa: CASSSQGGRANTEAFF
j_call: TRBJ2-7; clone_size: -; d_call: -; v_call: TRBV11-2; cdr3_length: 14; cdr3_nt: TGTGCCAGCAGCTTAGAACGGTACGCTAACGAGCAGTACTTC; cdr3_aa: CASSLERYANEQYF
j_call: TRBJ1-1; clone_size: -; d_call: -; v_call: TRBV19; cdr3_length: 13; cdr3_nt: TGTGCCAGTAGCCCCCATACAGGGCTTGAAGCTTTCTTT; cdr3_aa: CASSPHTGLEAFF
j_call: TRBJ1-2; clone_size: -; d_call: TRBD1; v_call: TRBV6-5; cdr3_length: 15; cdr3_nt: TGTGCCAGCACGATAGGGACAGGGTCGAACTATGGCTACACCTTC; cdr3_aa: CASTIGTGSNYGYTF
j_call: TRBJ1-2; clone_size: -; d_call: -; v_call: TRBV30; cdr3_length: 13; cdr3_nt: TGTGCCTGGAGTCCCGGCAGCGCTTATGGCTACACCTTC; cdr3_aa: CAWSPGSAYGYTF
j_call: TRBJ1-2; clone_size: -; d_call: TRBD1; v_call: TRBV6-5; cdr3_length: 15; cdr3_nt: TGTGCCAGCAGGTTTGGACAGGCTAGGGGCTATGGCTACACCTTC; cdr3_aa: CASRFGQARGYGYTF
j_call: TRBJ2-7; clone_size: -; d_call: -; v_call: TRBV5-1; cdr3_length: 14; cdr3_nt: TGCGCCAGCAGCAGAGGAGCAAGCTCCTACGAGCAGTACTTC; cdr3_aa: CASSRGASSYEQYF
j_call: TRBJ1-5; clone_size: -; d_call: -; v_call: TRBV5-1; cdr3_length: 14; cdr3_nt: TGCGCCAGCAGCTTGGAGGGGGGAGGGCAGCCCCAGCATTTT; cdr3_aa: CASSLEGGGQPQHF
j_call: TRBJ1-3; clone_size: -; d_call: -; v_call: TRBV19; cdr3_length: 15; cdr3_nt: TGTGCCAGTAGTATCACGGGAGACTCTGGAAACACCATATATTTT; cdr3_aa: CASSITGDSGNTIYF
j_call: TRBJ2-7; clone_size: -; d_call: TRBD1; v_call: TRBV23-1; cdr3_length: 16; cdr3_nt: TGCGCCAGCAGTCATTTCCGGGACAGGGTCTCCTACGAGCAGTACTTC; cdr3_aa: CASSHFRDRVSYEQYF
j_call: TRBJ1-2; clone_size: -; d_call: -; v_call: TRBV3-1/TRBV3-2; cdr3_length: 13; cdr3_nt: TGTGCCAGCAGCCAAAGAACGGAGGGTGGCTACACCTTC; cdr3_aa: CASSQRTEGGYTF
j_call: TRBJ2-1; clone_size: once; d_call: -; v_call: TRBV5-8; cdr3_length: 13; cdr3_nt: TGTGCCAGCAGCTTGTATACGGTCCCAGGGAAGTTCTTC; cdr3_aa: CASSLYTVPGKFF
j_call: TRBJ2-7; clone_size: -; d_call: TRBD1; v_call: TRBV7-9; cdr3_length: 15; cdr3_nt: TGTGCCAGCAGCGATATACAGGGGATAACCTACGAGCAGTACTTC; cdr3_aa: CASSDIQGITYEQYF
j_call: TRBJ2-7; clone_size: -; d_call: -; v_call: TRBV30; cdr3_length: 13; cdr3_nt: TGTGCCTGGGATCGGACAACCGGCAACGAGCAGTACTTC; cdr3_aa: CAWDRTTGNEQYF
j_call: TRBJ1-4; clone_size: -; d_call: -; v_call: TRBV14; cdr3_length: 14; cdr3_nt: TGTGCCAGCAGCCAAGATAACAGGAATGAAAAACTGTTTTTT; cdr3_aa: CASSQDNRNEKLFF
j_call: TRBJ1-4; clone_size: -; d_call: -; v_call: TRBV7-8; cdr3_length: 15; cdr3_nt: TGTGCCAGCAGCTTAGCGGCCGCGGGGTGGGAAAAACTGTTTTTT; cdr3_aa: CASSLAAAGWEKLFF
j_call: TRBJ1-2; clone_size: -; d_call: TRBD1; v_call: TRBV7-8; cdr3_length: 13; cdr3_nt: TGTGCCAGCACCTGGGGGACAGGGGTAGGCTACACCTTC; cdr3_aa: CASTWGTGVGYTF
j_call: TRBJ2-1; clone_size: -; d_call: TRBD2; v_call: TRBV5-1; cdr3_length: 12; cdr3_nt: TGCGCCAGCAGCATCTTAGCGGGGGAGCAGTTCTTC; cdr3_aa: CASSILAGEQFF
j_call: TRBJ2-7; clone_size: few; d_call: TRBD1; v_call: TRBV30; cdr3_length: 14; cdr3_nt: TGTGCCTGGAGTGGAGGGACAGGGGTTTACGAGCAGTACTTC; cdr3_aa: CAWSGGTGVYEQYF
j_call: TRBJ2-3; clone_size: -; d_call: TRBD2; v_call: TRBV29-1; cdr3_length: 13; cdr3_nt: TGCAGCGGTACTAGCGCGAGCACAGATACGCAGTATTTT; cdr3_aa: CSGTSASTDTQYF
j_call: TRBJ2-1; clone_size: -; d_call: -; v_call: TRBV19; cdr3_length: 15; cdr3_nt: TGTGCCAGTAGTATGGTGGGGAGACTTGACAATGAGCAGTTCTTC; cdr3_aa: CASSMVGRLDNEQFF
j_call: TRBJ1-4; clone_size: -; d_call: TRBD1; v_call: TRBV15; cdr3_length: 20; cdr3_nt: TGTGCCACCAGCAGGCTCCCCAGGGGGACAGGGATTGCAACTAATGAAAAACTGTTTTTT; cdr3_aa: CATSRLPRGTGIATNEKLFF
j_call: TRBJ2-1; clone_size: -; d_call: TRBD2; v_call: TRBV2; cdr3_length: 16; cdr3_nt: TGTGCCAGCAGACTAGCGGGGGGACACTCCTACAATGAGCAGTTCTTC; cdr3_aa: CASRLAGGHSYNEQFF
j_call: TRBJ1-2; clone_size: -; d_call: -; v_call: TRBV5-6; cdr3_length: 11; cdr3_nt: TGTGCCAGCAGCTTGTACGGGGGCTACACCTTC; cdr3_aa: CASSLYGGYTF
j_call: TRBJ2-7; clone_size: -; d_call: -; v_call: TRBV7-9; cdr3_length: 12; cdr3_nt: TGTGCCAGCAGCTTATCGGGCTACGAGCAGTACTTC; cdr3_aa: CASSLSGYEQYF
j_call: TRBJ1-2; clone_size: -; d_call: TRBD1; v_call: TRBV24-1; cdr3_length: 17; cdr3_nt: TGTGCCACCAGTGGACTACAGGGGCCCCGCCGGGCCTATGGCTACACCTTC; cdr3_aa: CATSGLQGPRRAYGYTF
j_call: TRBJ2-5; clone_size: -; d_call: -; v_call: TRBV19; cdr3_length: 12; cdr3_nt: TGTGCCAGTAGTATAGGAGAGGAGACCCAGTACTTC; cdr3_aa: CASSIGEETQYF
j_call: TRBJ1-2; clone_size: -; d_call: -; v_call: TRBV6-5; cdr3_length: 12; cdr3_nt: TGTGCCAGCAGGAGGCAGGGCGAGAGCTACACCTTC; cdr3_aa: CASRRQGESYTF
j_call: TRBJ1-1; clone_size: -; d_call: -; v_call: TRBV27; cdr3_length: 15; cdr3_nt: TGTGCCAGCAGTCTATTAACAGGGCGGAACACTGAAGCTTTCTTT; cdr3_aa: CASSLLTGRNTEAFF
j_call: TRBJ2-1; clone_size: -; d_call: -; v_call: TRBV25-1; cdr3_length: 16; cdr3_nt: TGTGCCAGCAGTGCCCAGCCCGCAGGGTACTACAATGAGCAGTTCTTC; cdr3_aa: CASSAQPAGYYNEQFF